This passage covers 22 T cell receptor beta chains from one sample sequenced in a study of cytomegalovirus exposure and HLA in healthy donors. Researchers ran the PCR with 60 Vbeta and 13 Jbeta primers. Only in-frame clones appear in the TCRdb table, and some are missing; sequencing was by immunoSEQ multiplex PCR. Counted here are around 210,000 clones, just under 80% occurring once; the ten biggest clones make up approximately 0.47%. Input material: PBMCs. The source is a boy aged 5-17 years in good health and CMV-seronegative.

The V call is TRBV15, the J call TRBJ2-5; the D is unclear. The CDR3 runs to 15 residues. CDR1 is LNHNV, CDR2 YYDKDF, per germline (reference sequence). V was shortened by 0 bases and J by 0 bases, with 8 bases between the two germline ends. CDR3 coding DNA: TGTGCCACCAGCAGAGATAAGCTACACCAAGAGACCCAGTACTTC. Residues: CATSRDKLHQETQYF.

The V call is TRBV6-4, the J call TRBJ2-2; a weak D match, TRBD2 (5 bases). With 6 bases removed from V and 2 bases from J, the gap between germline ends came to 10 bases. This CDR3 spans 14 amino acids. The germline gives CDR1 MRHNA, CDR2 SNTAGT. CDR3 sequence reads: CASSRRLNTGELFF. CDR3 sequence (DNA): TGTGCCAGCAGCCGGAGGCTTAACACCGGGGAGCTGTTTTTT.

This clone appeared once. The chain joins TRBV7-9 to TRBJ1-1; TRBD1 is a possible D gene (5 bases). V was pared by 3 bases and J by 13 bases, with 9 bases between. CDR3 size: 10 residues. Germline CDR1 and CDR2: SEHNR and FQNEAQ (reference sequence). The CDR3 DNA follows: TGTGCCAGCAGCTTCCCGGGGGTTTTCTTT. This encodes CASSFPGVFF.

The V gene is TRBV7-8, the J gene TRBJ1-2, with a possible D match to TRBD1 (5 bases). Germline CDR1 is SGHVS and CDR2 is FQNEAQ. This CDR3 is 14 amino acids long. Trimming took 3 bases from V and 4 from J, leaving 12 bases between them. CDR3 sequence: CASSLGGRTYGYTF. Written as DNA, the CDR3 is TGTGCCAGCAGCTTGGGGGGACGGACCTATGGCTACACCTTC.

This chain joins TRBV7-7 and TRBJ2-2, with TRBD1 identical over 7 bases. Germline V gene lookup returns CDR1 SSHAT and CDR2 FNYEAQ (reference sequence). The V segment lost 1 base and the J segment 6 bases; nucleotides outside the gene matches: 5. The CDR3 loop spans 15 amino acids. As DNA, the CDR3 is TGTGCCAGCAGCTTAGAAGTGACAGGGTCCGGGGAGCTGTTTTTT. This gives the protein CASSLEVTGSGELFF. Full variable domain (missing parts from reference TRBV7-7 and TRBJ2-2): GAGVSQSPRYKVTKRGQDVTLRCDPISSHATLYWYQQALGQGPEFLTYFNYEAQPDKSGLPSDRFSAERPEGSISTLTIQRTEQRDSAMYRCASSLEVTGSGELFFGEGSRLTVL.

The chain carries TRBV6-5 and TRBJ1-1, with 11 bases lining up with TRBD1. CDR3 size: 14 residues. The V segment lost 3 bases and the J segment 8 bases; nucleotides outside the gene matches: 5. Germline CDR1 is MNHEY and CDR2 is SVGAGI. CDR3 coding DNA: TGTGCCAGCAGTTATAGGGACAGGGGGACCGAAGCTTTCTTT. Its protein product is CASSYRDRGTEAFF.

J is TRBJ2-1 and V is TRBV11-3, with 9 nucleotides matching TRBD1. This CDR3 comprises 19 residues. The germline gives CDR1 SGHNT, CDR2 YENEEA. With V trimmed by 0 bases and J by 2 bases, 11 bases remained unmatched. CDR3 in DNA: TGTGCCAGCAGCTTAGATCTAATGGGCGGGACAGGGCCCTACAATGAGCAGTTCTTC. As protein: CASSLDLMGGTGPYNEQFF.

This chain links TRBV6-1 with TRBJ1-5; 7 nucleotides line up with TRBD1. Germline loops: CDR1 MNHNS, CDR2 SASEGT. The CDR3 covers 15 residues. With 6 bases clipped from V and 1 base from J, the junction kept 6 bases outside the gene matches. This CDR3 reads CASRAGGRSNQPQHF. The CDR3 coding sequence is TGTGCCAGCAGGGCAGGGGGTCGGAGCAATCAGCCCCAGCATTTT.

This chain links TRBV7-8 with TRBJ1-1; D is possibly TRBD1 (5 bases). V was cut by 1 base and J by 4 bases, with 7 bases left in between. Germline CDR1 reads SGHVS; CDR2 reads FQNEAQ. This CDR3 is built from 13 residues. CDR3 nucleotide sequence: TGTGCCAGCAGCTTAGAGCAGGGCACTGAAGCTTTCTTT. It codes for CASSLEQGTEAFF.

This chain links TRBV7-3 with TRBJ2-5; 9 nucleotides line up with TRBD1. Germline V gene sequence: CDR1 SGHTA, CDR2 FQGTGA. V lost 5 bases, J lost 5 bases, and 9 bases stayed unmatched. The CDR3 has 15 amino acids. The CDR3 DNA follows: TGTGCCAGCAGCCTCACACAGGGGGCGAGCGAGACCCAGTACTTC. It encodes CASSLTQGASETQYF. Looking up the rest from reference TRBV7-3 and TRBJ2-5 gives the full variable domain: GAGVSQTPSNKVTEKGKYVELRCDPISGHTALYWYRQSLGQGPEFLIYFQGTGAADDSGLPNDRFFAVRPEGSVSTLKIQRTERGDSAVYLCASSLTQGASETQYFGPGTRLLVL.

J is TRBJ2-2 and V is TRBV2; a weak D match, TRBD1 (7 bases). This CDR3 has 14 residues. Trimming cost V 6 bases and J 4 bases, with 12 bases left between them. Germline CDR1 and CDR2: SNHLY and FYNNEI. The CDR3 nucleotides are TGTGCCAGCAGATCGGAGGGGGCCACCGGGGAGCTGTTTTTT. It specifies CASRSEGATGELFF.

The chain uses TRBV5-1 and TRBJ2-5, with D maybe TRBD1 (6 bases). V was trimmed by 5 bases and J by 5 bases, leaving 16 bases between them. CDR1 is SGHRS and CDR2 is YFSETQ in the germline V gene. CDR3 length equals 14 residues. CDR3 amino acids: CASSFLTGRETQYF. The CDR3 region has the DNA TGCGCCAGCAGTTTTCTCACAGGGCGGGAGACCCAGTACTTC.

The rearrangement uses TRBV9 and TRBJ2-2, with a tentative D call TRBD1 (5 bases). V was shortened by 0 bases and J by 4 bases, with 7 bases between the two germline ends. Germline CDR1 is SGDLS and CDR2 is YYNGEE. CDR3 length: 14 residues. The CDR3 is CASSVGGATGELFF. CDR3 nucleotide sequence: TGTGCCAGCAGCGTAGGTGGGGCCACCGGGGAGCTGTTTTTT.

The chain employs TRBV2 and TRBJ2-5; weak D call: TRBD1 (6 bases). CDR1 is SNHLY, CDR2 FYNNEI, per germline. The V gene lost 7 bases and the J gene lost 5 bases, with 17 bases spanning the gap. The CDR3 runs 14 residues. The chain's CDR3 is CASTDDRLAETQYF. CDR3 coding DNA: TGTGCCAGCACCGACGACAGGCTGGCGGAGACCCAGTACTTC.

V is TRBV29-1 and J is TRBJ1-6; possibly TRBD1 for D (5 bases). Germline V gene sequence: CDR1 SQVTM, CDR2 ANQGSEA. The CDR3 has 14 residues. Trimming shortened V by 6 bases and J by 8 bases, and 17 bases separated the two germline ends. The CDR3 spells CSVESGDPDSPLHF. DNA of the CDR3: TGCAGCGTGGAGAGCGGGGACCCAGATTCACCCCTCCACTTT.

A few counts support this clone. Written as DNA, the CDR3 is TGTGCCAGTAGTTCCGGAGAGCCCCAGCATTTT. This translates into CASSSGEPQHF. This chain joins TRBV19 and TRBJ1-5; D uncertain. The CDR3 consists of 11 residues. In germline, CDR1 is LNHDA, CDR2 SQIVND (reference sequence). Trimming shortened V by 5 bases and J by 8 bases, and 7 bases separated the two germline ends.

The chain carries TRBV5-4 and TRBJ1-2; D remains ambiguous. This CDR3 is 15 amino acids long. V was trimmed by 0 bases and J by 0 bases, leaving 9 bases between them. From germline, CDR1 is SGHNT and CDR2 YYREEE (reference sequence). DNA for the CDR3: TGTGCCAGCAGCTTGGACAGCCGAGCTAACTATGGCTACACCTTC. This encodes CASSLDSRANYGYTF.

The chain carries TRBV11-2 and TRBJ1-6; D remains ambiguous. V lost 4 bases, J lost 9 bases, and 13 bases lay in between. The CDR3 is 14 amino acids. Per the germline V gene, CDR1 is SGHAT and CDR2 is FQNNGV. The CDR3 protein is CASSSGRRSSPLHF. CDR3 coding DNA: TGTGCCAGCAGCTCGGGAAGGAGAAGTTCACCCCTCCACTTT.

The CDR3 loop reads CASSFSSLSTDTQYF. DNA for the CDR3: TGTGCCAGCAGCTTTAGCAGTCTTAGCACAGATACGCAGTATTTT. The chain joins TRBV7-9 to TRBJ2-3; D gene uncertain. The length of the CDR3 is 15 residues. CDR1 and CDR2 from the germline V gene are SEHNR and FQNEAQ (reference sequence). V lost 3 bases and J 0 bases, leaving 10 bases between the germline ends.

The chain is built from TRBV27 and TRBJ1-1; TRBD1 might be the D (5 bases). This CDR3 contains 16 residues. Germline V gene data show CDR1 as MNHEY and CDR2 as SMNVEV (reference sequence). Trimming stripped 2 bases from V and 4 bases from J, with 17 bases between. The CDR3 DNA reads as TGTGCCAGCAGTTTAAGTATCGGGCAGGGAAGCACTGAAGCTTTCTTT. This translates into CASSLSIGQGSTEAFF.

Comments on this clone: This is likely a read error, given that the CDR3 carries no conserved phenylalanine or tryptophan at its end. V usage is TRBV18 and J usage is TRBJ1-1; 10 bases map to TRBD1. Trimming took 5 bases from V and 3 from J; bases not matched to a gene: 3. Germline V gene lookup returns CDR1 KGHSH and CDR2 LQKENI. This CDR3 region has 14 residues. The CDR3 DNA reads as TGTGCCAGCTCATTCGGGACAGGGGACACTGAAGCTTTCCTT. Translation: CASSFGTGDTEAFL.

The V and J genes are TRBV27 and TRBJ2-7, with D tentatively TRBD1 (6 bases). The CDR3 is 14 residues long. Looked up from germline, CDR1 is MNHEY and CDR2 is SMNVEV (reference sequence). The V end lost 6 bases, the J end lost 9 bases, and 21 bases lay between the germline ends. The CDR3 spells CASSGTPGVTMQYF. The CDR3 DNA is TGTGCCAGCAGCGGGACACCCGGAGTTACGATGCAGTACTTC.